The subject of this entry is one T cell receptor (beta chain). This specimen belongs to a study of T cell changes during pregnancy in multiple sclerosis. Germline loops: CDR1 KGHSH, CDR2 LQKENI. This CDR3 is 14 amino acids long. The V segment lost 1 base and the J segment 7 bases; nucleotides outside the gene matches: 2. The method was immunoSEQ multiplex PCR; TCRdb's version includes in-frame clones alone and lacks a portion of them. The sample lists about 60,000 clones; around 91% were seen once. This receptor was obtained from a female donor in good health, enrolled as a control in a pregnancy study. The V gene is TRBV18, the J gene TRBJ2-1, with 9 bases aligning to TRBD2. Sequencing was performed on peripheral blood, taken in the third trimester of pregnancy. The chain's CDR3 is CASSPLAGENEQFF. The CDR3 DNA follows: TGTGCCAGCTCACCACTAGCGGGAGAGAATGAGCAGTTCTTC.